This is a list of T cell receptor beta chains from one sample in a study of glioma-infiltrating T cells. TCRdb itself ran the multiplex PCR reads through MiXCR, one entry per CDR3 protein. The table records approximately 120,000 distinct CDR3 sequences, more than 20% of them present only once. Sequenced: glioma tissue, nonneoplastic brain tissue, or PBMCs (not recorded which). These receptors were obtained from a human donor with low-grade glioma or glioblastoma, undergoing nonglioma brain surgery, or in good health (not recorded which). CDR3s include the opening cysteine and the closing phenylalanine or tryptophan. D genes are given only for firm matches. Clone sizes are given selectively: once, few, many, or a class where the clone is expanded.

>TRBV27|TRBJ2-7|many|TRBD2
CASSLTSGRAYEQYF
TGTGCCAGCAGCCTCACTAGCGGGAGGGCCTACGAGCAGTACTTC
>TRBV4-3|TRBJ2-2|many|TRBD2
CASSQVRGGTGELFF
TGCGCCAGCAGCCAAGTACGGGGGGGTACCGGGGAGCTGTTTTTT
>TRBV2|TRBJ1-2|many|TRBD1
CASSETGTEGYTF
TGTGCCAGCAGCGAGACCGGGACAGAAGGCTACACCTTC
>TRBV7-8|TRBJ1-1|many|TRBD1
CASSGRTGWAEAFF
TGTGCCAGCAGCGGAAGGACAGGATGGGCTGAAGCTTTCTTT
>TRBV24-1|TRBJ2-2|many|TRBD1
CATRRDRFTGELFF
TGTGCCACCAGGAGGGACAGATTCACCGGGGAGCTGTTTTTT
>TRBV7-7|TRBJ2-3|-|TRBD2
CASSLAPQSTSGLPGTQYF
TGTGCTAGCAGCTTAGCGCCACAGTCGACTAGCGGTTTACCAGGTACGCAGTATTTT
>TRBV27|TRBJ2-7|many|TRBD2
CASSLNGRTSGRSYEQYF
TGTGCCAGCAGTTTAAATGGCAGAACTAGCGGGAGGTCCTACGAGCAGTACTTC
>TRBV7-6|TRBJ2-7|many|-
CASSLRSGVYEQYF
TGTGCCAGCAGCTTACGATCAGGGGTCTACGAGCAGTACTTC
>TRBV12-3/TRBV12-4|TRBJ2-5|-|-
CASSSGPPETQYF
TGTGCCAGCAGTAGCGGCCCCCCCGAGACCCAGTACTTC
>TRBV30|TRBJ1-1|-|-
CAWSAKSEAFF
TGTGCCTGGAGTGCAAAATCTGAAGCTTTCTTT
>TRBV5-8|TRBJ1-5|many|-
CASSLGVGNQPQHF
TGTGCCAGCAGCTTGGGGGTGGGCAATCAGCCCCAGCATTTT
>TRBV20-1|TRBJ2-1|many|TRBD2
CSARGDYTYNEQFF
TGCAGTGCTAGGGGGGACTACACCTACAATGAGCAGTTCTTC
>TRBV7-6|TRBJ2-1|-|TRBD2
CASSPSLAGYHNEQLF
TGTGCCAGCAGCCCATCTCTAGCGGGGTACCACAATGAGCAGCTCTTC
>TRBV6-1|TRBJ2-7|few|-
CASSLSVSGEQYF
TGTGCCAGCAGCCTTAGCGTATCGGGAGAGCAGTACTTC
>TRBV4-1|TRBJ1-5|many|-
CASSQSNVLRQPQHF
TGCGCCAGCAGCCAATCGAACGTGTTACGTCAGCCCCAGCATTTT
>TRBV6-6|TRBJ1-5|many|-
CASSYSSDSNQPQHF
TGTGCCAGCAGTTACTCCTCCGACAGCAATCAGCCCCAGCATTTT
>TRBV19|TRBJ2-2|few|-
CASSIGSRSTGELFF
TGTGCCAGTAGTATCGGGAGCAGGAGCACCGGGGAGCTGTTTTTT
>TRBV12-3/TRBV12-4|TRBJ2-1|many|-
CASSFGGPRGDEQFF
TGTGCCAGCAGTTTTGGGGGACCCCGGGGAGATGAGCAGTTCTTC
>TRBV27|TRBJ1-1|-|-
CASSLWGPGGAGIVAEAFF
TGTGCCAGCAGTTTGTGGGGTCCAGGAGGGGCAGGCATCGTCGCTGAAGCTTTCTTT
>TRBV18|TRBJ2-1|-|TRBD1
CASSPGTGTHNEQFF
TGTGCCAGCTCACCAGGGACAGGTACCCACAATGAGCAGTTCTTC
>TRBV3-1|TRBJ1-2|few|-
CASSQDMGYDYGYTF
TGTGCCAGCAGCCAAGATATGGGGTATGACTATGGCTACACCTTC
>TRBV19|TRBJ1-5|-|-
CAIRVGPGSMYDQPQHF
TGTGCCATAAGGGTTGGGCCAGGGAGTATGTACGATCAGCCCCAGCATTTT
>TRBV12-3/TRBV12-4|TRBJ2-5|-|TRBD1
CASSQQGEQETQYF
TGTGCCAGCAGCCAACAGGGGGAACAAGAGACCCAGTACTTC
>TRBV4-1|TRBJ2-5|many|-
CASSQDEWQETQYF
TGCGCCAGCAGCCAAGACGAGTGGCAAGAGACCCAGTACTTC
>TRBV27|TRBJ1-1|-|-
CASSLQGKTEAFF
TGCGCCAGCAGTTTACAGGGAAAGACTGAAGCTTTCTTT
>TRBV7-9|TRBJ2-3|few|-
CASSFDQDPDTQYF
TGTGCCAGCAGCTTCGATCAGGATCCAGATACGCAGTATTTT
>TRBV18|TRBJ2-7|many|-
CASSPPGLYEQYF
TGTGCCAGCTCACCCCCGGGACTCTACGAGCAGTACTTC
>TRBV6-1|TRBJ2-7|many|TRBD1
CASRGTGSYEQYF
TGTGCCAGCCGTGGGACAGGGTCATACGAGCAGTACTTC
>TRBV27|TRBJ2-5|many|-
CASKTRGGQETQYF
TGTGCCAGCAAAACCCGAGGGGGGCAAGAGACCCAGTACTTC
>TRBV20-1|TRBJ2-3|once|TRBD2
CSARGLAGIRTDTQYF
TGCAGTGCTAGGGGACTAGCGGGGATTAGAACAGATACGCAATATTTT
>TRBV2|TRBJ2-3|many|TRBD2
CASRLLAGGADTQYF
TGTGCCAGCAGATTACTAGCGGGAGGAGCAGATACGCAGTATTTT
>TRBV6-6|TRBJ2-1|many|-
CASSYSGVLNEQFF
TGTGCCAGCAGTTACTCGGGGGTCCTCAATGAGCAGTTCTTC
>TRBV18|TRBJ2-5|many|-
CASSHQETQYF
TGTGCCAGCTCGCATCAAGAGACCCAGTACTTC
>TRBV4-1|TRBJ2-7|-|-
CASTPRIGGTSYEQYF
TGCGCCAGCACGCCAAGAATTGGCGGGACCTCCTACGAGCAGTACTTC
>TRBV18|TRBJ1-1|many|TRBD1
CASSFQGAKNTEAFF
TGTGCCAGCTCATTCCAGGGGGCAAAGAACACTGAAGCTTTCTTT
>TRBV7-3|TRBJ1-1|-|-
CASSLTGRAQGNTEAFF
TGTGCCAGCAGCTTAACGGGTCGGGCCCAAGGGAACACTGAAGCTTTCTTT
>TRBV6-1|TRBJ2-1|many|-
CASMIGQGLYEQFF
TGTGCCAGCATGATCGGGCAAGGGTTGTATGAGCAGTTCTTC
>TRBV6-1|TRBJ2-2|many|TRBD2
CASSPPLAGNTGELFF
TGTGCCAGCAGTCCCCCACTAGCGGGGAACACCGGGGAGCTGTTTTTT
>TRBV10-3|TRBJ1-2|many|-
CAISEGRTNGYTF
TGTGCCATCAGTGAGGGCAGGACTAATGGCTACACCTTC
>TRBV10-3|TRBJ2-7|few|TRBD2
CAISTSGLSYEQYF
TGTGCCATCAGTACTAGCGGTTTGTCCTACGAGCAGTACTTC
>TRBV5-4|TRBJ2-5|few|TRBD2
CASSSATSGQETQYF
TGTGCCAGCAGCAGCGCGACTAGCGGCCAAGAGACCCAGTACTTC
>TRBV3-1|TRBJ2-7|many|-
CASSQGLAPSSYEQYF
TGTGCCAGCAGCCAAGGGCTAGCTCCTAGCTCCTACGAGCAGTACTTC
>TRBV6-2/TRBV6-3|TRBJ2-7|-|-
CVSRAPGPSIYEQYF
TGTGTCAGCAGGGCTCCGGGCCCATCGATCTACGAGCAGTACTTC
>TRBV4-1|TRBJ2-7|few|-
CASSQDERAGLSYEQYF
TGCGCCAGCAGCCAAGATGAACGAGCAGGACTTTCCTACGAGCAGTACTTC
>TRBV6-1|TRBJ2-4|once|TRBD2
CASGSLAGVAENIQYF
TGTGCCAGCGGCTCCTTAGCGGGCGTGGCCGAAAACATCCAGTACTTC
>TRBV9|TRBJ1-3|few|TRBD1
CASSVAGQSSGNTIYF
TGTGCCAGCAGCGTAGCGGGACAGAGCTCTGGAAACACCATATATTTT
>TRBV29-1|TRBJ2-1|few|TRBD2
CSVGVAGDNEQFF
TGCAGCGTTGGAGTAGCGGGAGACAATGAGCAGTTCTTC
>TRBV4-1|TRBJ1-5|many|TRBD1
CASKGTGTNQPQHF
TGCGCCAGCAAAGGGACAGGGACTAATCAGCCCCAGCATTTT
>TRBV3-1|TRBJ1-2|many|-
CASSLEGASYTF
TGTGCCAGCAGCCTAGAAGGGGCCAGCTACACCTTC
>TRBV9|TRBJ2-1|few|-
CASSVRDFYDNEQFF
TGTGCCAGCAGCGTGCGGGACTTTTATGACAATGAGCAGTTCTTC
>TRBV20-1|TRBJ2-5|-|-
CSASPLTSDQETQYF
TGCAGTGCTAGTCCCCTGACTTCGGACCAAGAGACCCAGTACTTC
>TRBV12-3/TRBV12-4|TRBJ2-3|few|-
CASTLGFTDTQYF
TGTGCCAGCACACTCGGGTTTACAGATACGCAGTATTTT
>TRBV19|TRBJ1-2|many|-
CASMTVYGYTF
TGTGCCAGTATGACGGTATATGGCTACACCTTC
>TRBV2|TRBJ2-7|many|-
CASSELAGQSYEQYF
TGTGCCAGCAGTGAATTGGCAGGGCAGTCCTACGAGCAGTACTTC
>TRBV7-9|TRBJ2-1|many|-
CASTPGGSLQLEQFF
TGTGCCAGCACCCCCGGAGGCAGCCTCCAACTGGAGCAGTTCTTC
>TRBV7-6|TRBJ2-1|many|TRBD2
CASSTRTSGSDEQFF
TGTGCCAGCAGCACCAGGACTAGCGGGAGCGATGAGCAGTTCTTC
>TRBV20-1|TRBJ1-2|many|-
CSAGEQERNYGYTF
TGCAGTGCGGGGGAACAGGAGAGAAATTATGGCTACACCTTC
>TRBV24-1|TRBJ2-1|many|TRBD2
CATSDLAGAYNEQFF
TGTGCCACCAGTGACCTAGCGGGAGCCTACAATGAGCAGTTCTTC
>TRBV7-2|TRBJ2-7|many|-
CASSYLGHSYEQYF
TGTGCCAGCAGCTATCTCGGACATTCCTACGAGCAGTACTTC